This T cell receptor beta chain was sequenced for a study of naive CD8 T cells in extremely preterm neonates. Study-level findings and limits: Preterm CDR3s were shorter than older groups', with fewer N additions and less trimming.

The table came from immunoSEQ multiplex PCR; TCRdb's copy has only in-frame clones and leaves some out. The sample includes roughly 7,900 clones, about 97% seen only once; the top ten take around 0.36%. Without labor or membrane rupture, elective cesareans at roughly 37-41 weeks supplied term cord blood. Pregnancies with fetal demise were excluded. V lost 1 base to trimming and J lost 7 bases, with 8 bases between them. CDR3 length equals 11 residues. In germline, CDR1 is DFQATT, CDR2 SNEGSKA (reference sequence). With respect to this clone: Its target is unknown.

This TCR was sampled from a newborn in good health. V usage is TRBV20-1 and J usage is TRBJ2-7; D may be TRBD2 (5 bases). Sample: naive CD8+ T cells from cord blood. As DNA, the CDR3 is TGCAGTGCTAGAGTCGGAGGTGAGCAGTACTTC. It is translated as CSARVGGEQYF.